A single sample is the source of the 9 T cell receptor beta chains below, sequenced in a study of radiotherapy plus CTLA-4 blockade in lung cancer. Sequencing was performed with immunoSEQ multiplex PCR; in TCRdb, only in-frame clones are kept and a portion is missing. The table lists 90,000 to 100,000 clones, about 90% of them singletons, with approximately 5% in the top ten. The sequencing here drew on peripheral blood, taken from a patient treated with radiotherapy plus ipilimumab. The receptors stem from a human donor with non-small cell lung cancer that progressed on radiotherapy plus ipilimumab.

The chain has TRBV27 and TRBJ2-3, with D possibly being TRBD2 (6 bases). Germline CDR1 and CDR2: MNHEY and SMNVEV (reference sequence). CDR3 length equals 13 residues. Between the trimmed V and J ends, which lost 3 bases and 4 bases, there was a span of 8 bases. The CDR3 bases are TGTGCCAGCAGTTTCGGGGGAGCAGATACGCAGTATTTT. Translated, it gives CASSFGGADTQYF.

The chain recombines TRBV18 with TRBJ2-3, with no clear D. Germline-derived CDR1 and CDR2 are KGHSH and LQKENI. Trimming took 0 bases from V and 5 from J, leaving 9 bases between them. The CDR3 runs 14 residues. This CDR3 reads CASSPPRTQDTQYF. DNA for the CDR3: TGTGCCAGCTCACCACCCCGAACGCAAGATACGCAGTATTTT.

This clone was detected only once. The chain recombines TRBV7-3 with TRBJ2-1; 10 nucleotides line up with TRBD1. J gave up 14 bases and V 5 bases, and 6 bases lay outside the gene matches. CDR3 size: 12 residues. From germline, CDR1 is SGHTA and CDR2 FQGTGA. The CDR3 DNA is TGTGCCAGCAGCAGCAGACAGGGGGCGAAGTTCTTC. Protein product: CASSSRQGAKFF. Combining the CDR3 with reference TRBV7-3 and TRBJ2-1 gives the whole variable domain GAGVSQTPSNKVTEKGKYVELRCDPISGHTALYWYRQSLGQGPEFLIYFQGTGAADDSGLPNDRFFAVRPEGSVSTLKIQRTERGDSAVYLCASSSRQGAKFFGPGTRLTVL.

J is TRBJ2-7 and V is TRBV9, with D perhaps TRBD2 (6 bases). The germline gives CDR1 SGDLS, CDR2 YYNGEE. The CDR3 spans 16 residues. V gave up 4 bases and J gave up 1 base, with 18 bases separating them. CDR3 in DNA: TGTGCCAGCAGCCCAGGCGGGCGGGGATGGTCCTACGAGCAGTACTTC. Amino acid sequence: CASSPGGRGWSYEQYF.

The V gene is TRBV7-2, the J gene TRBJ2-1; 8 bases fit TRBD2. V lost 5 bases, J lost 5 bases, and 8 bases stayed unmatched. CDR3 length equals 15 residues. The germline V gene encodes CDR1 SGHTA and CDR2 FQGNSA. The CDR3 DNA reads as TGTGCCAGCAGCCAAGCTAGCGGGTCCCACAATGAGCAGTTCTTC. Its protein product is CASSQASGSHNEQFF. The variable domain in full, completed from reference TRBV7-2 and TRBJ2-1, reads GAGVSQSPSNKVTEKGKDVELRCDPISGHTALYWYRQSLGQGLEFLIYFQGNSAPDKSGLPSDRFSAERTGGSVSTLTIQRTQQEDSAVYLCASSQASGSHNEQFFGPGTRLTVL.

J is TRBJ2-3 and V is TRBV27; 7 bases fit TRBD2. CDR1 is MNHEY and CDR2 is SMNVEV in the germline V gene (reference sequence). The CDR3 runs 15 residues. V was clipped by 2 bases and J by 3 bases; unmatched bases: 5. This chain's CDR3 is CASSLLRTRTDTQYF. DNA for the CDR3: TGTGCCAGCAGTTTACTCCGGACTAGGACAGATACGCAGTATTTT.

In its sample, this clone was seen a few times. The rearrangement joins TRBV7-9 to TRBJ2-1; 9 bases fit TRBD1. The germline V gene has CDR1 SEHNR and CDR2 FQNEAQ (reference sequence). This CDR3 contains 12 residues. The trim removed 5 bases at V and 14 bases at J, leaving 7 bases unmatched. In nucleotides, the CDR3 is TGTGCCAGCAGCACGGACAGGGGTTGGGAGTTCTTC. It codes for CASSTDRGWEFF.

The chain couples TRBV6-5 to TRBJ2-1; D unclear. Trimming left V 6 bases short and J 0 bases short, with 6 bases between. The CDR3 runs 13 residues. Germline V gives CDR1 MNHEY, CDR2 SVGAGI. Written as DNA, the CDR3 is TGTGCCAGCAGGCAGGTCTCCTACAATGAGCAGTTCTTC. Amino acid sequence: CASRQVSYNEQFF.

The rearrangement links TRBV13 to TRBJ2-5; D uncertain. This CDR3 comprises 15 residues. Germline V gene lookup returns CDR1 PRHDT and CDR2 FYEKMQ (reference sequence). The V gene lost 1 base and the J gene lost 1 base, with 10 bases spanning the gap. DNA of the CDR3: TGTGCCAGCAGCTTAGATTACAGTGCCCAAGAGACCCAGTACTTC. Residues: CASSLDYSAQETQYF.